The TCR beta chain described here comes from a study of blood T cell repertoires in COVID-19. As originally analysed: Counts of nucleated cells, estimated from reference gene primer amplification, were obtained. Data came from immunoSEQ multiplex PCR; TCRdb stores just in-frame clones and leaves some out. V, J and clone size were drawn from that table, and D and trimming were deduced from the DNA. In the table there are roughly 250,000 clones, about 89% of which are singletons. CDR1 is LGHDT, CDR2 YNNKEL, per germline (reference sequence). The CDR3 extends over 16 amino acids. V trimming: 1 base; J trimming: 6 bases; junction bases outside the gene matches: 9.

The rearrangement joins TRBV3-1 (or the pseudogene TRBV3-2) to TRBJ2-5; 9 bases map to TRBD1. The receptor's source is a man aged 35 to 55 who had recovered from COVID-19. Input material: peripheral blood. CDR3 nucleotides: TGTGCCAGCAGCCAAGCCTACCCGGGACAGGGAAAGACCCAGTACTTC. Translating it yields CASSQAYPGQGKTQYF.